This T cell receptor beta chain was obtained from a study of T cells in localized non-small cell lung cancer. Findings of the study overall: Greater blood T cell density accompanied longer overall survival. Within adjacent lung there appeared a median around 55 of the top 100 tumor clones. Maximal T cell clonality occurred in uninvolved adjacent lung, with tumor ranking below it. Heterogeneity remains possible, as sequencing covered one tumor region only.

With regard to this clone: Its antigen is still unknown.

There are 15 residues in the CDR3. The germline gives CDR1 MNHNY, CDR2 SVGAGI (reference sequence). Trimming shortened V by 6 bases and J by 7 bases, and 18 bases separated the two germline ends. TCRdb keeps only in-frame clones here, not all; method: immunoSEQ multiplex PCR. The data contain about 41,000 clones, roughly 80% of them singletons. The chain recombines TRBV6-6 with TRBJ1-4; D is ambiguous. This sequence was found in a man aged 40 to 70 with stage II lung adenocarcinoma. The sequences come from PBMCs, collected before any cancer treatment. CDR3 DNA: TGTGCCAGCAGAGGTAGACCCGGGTGGGGTGAAAAACTGTTTTTT. Translating gives CASRGRPGWGEKLFF.